This entry concerns a single T cell receptor beta chain. What it binds is unknown. Patients with a history of autoimmune disease or on systemic immunosuppression were excluded. The data originate from a study of OX40 agonist ivuxolimab in advanced cancers. Whole-study findings and limits: Researchers did not determine the expanded peripheral T cells' antigen specificity. Both blood CD4+ and CD8+ T cells showed clonal growth by week 6 at 0.1 to 3.0 mg/kg. Low normalized T-cell clonal expansion also characterized some of the nonresponders.

Generated by immunoSEQ multiplex PCR, the TCRdb table keeps only in-frame clones and is missing some. This table has around 16,000 clones, 75% to 90% appearing once. Germline assignment: CDR1 SEHNR and CDR2 FQNEAQ (reference sequence). V dropped 2 bases and J dropped 4 bases, with 7 bases sitting between them. The CDR3 contains 13 residues. Sequencing was performed on CD4+ or CD8+ T cells sorted from blood, taken in a trial of the OX40 agonist ivuxolimab. The chain employs TRBV7-9 and TRBJ2-3; possibly TRBD1 for D (5 bases). The receptor was isolated from an adult with an advanced solid tumor such as melanoma, head and neck, liver or kidney cancer. In nucleotides, the CDR3 is TGTGCCAGCAGCTTAAGACAGCCAGATACGCAGTATTTT. Protein product: CASSLRQPDTQYF.